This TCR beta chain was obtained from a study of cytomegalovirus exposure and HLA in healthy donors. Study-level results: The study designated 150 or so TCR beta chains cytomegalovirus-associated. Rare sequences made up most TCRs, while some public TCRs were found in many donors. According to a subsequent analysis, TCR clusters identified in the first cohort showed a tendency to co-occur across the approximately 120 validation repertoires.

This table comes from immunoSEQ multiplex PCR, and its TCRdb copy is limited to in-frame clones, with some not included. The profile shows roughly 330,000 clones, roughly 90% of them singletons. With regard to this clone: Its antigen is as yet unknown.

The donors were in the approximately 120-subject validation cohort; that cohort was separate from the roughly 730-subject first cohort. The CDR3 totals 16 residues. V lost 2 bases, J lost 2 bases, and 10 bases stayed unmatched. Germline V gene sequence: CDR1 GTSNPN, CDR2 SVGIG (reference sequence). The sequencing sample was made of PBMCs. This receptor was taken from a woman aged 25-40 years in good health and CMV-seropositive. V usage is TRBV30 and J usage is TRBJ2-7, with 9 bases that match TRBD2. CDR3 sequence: CAWSPGGTSRTYEQYF. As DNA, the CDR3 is TGTGCCTGGAGTCCGGGGGGGACTAGCAGGACCTACGAGCAGTACTTC.